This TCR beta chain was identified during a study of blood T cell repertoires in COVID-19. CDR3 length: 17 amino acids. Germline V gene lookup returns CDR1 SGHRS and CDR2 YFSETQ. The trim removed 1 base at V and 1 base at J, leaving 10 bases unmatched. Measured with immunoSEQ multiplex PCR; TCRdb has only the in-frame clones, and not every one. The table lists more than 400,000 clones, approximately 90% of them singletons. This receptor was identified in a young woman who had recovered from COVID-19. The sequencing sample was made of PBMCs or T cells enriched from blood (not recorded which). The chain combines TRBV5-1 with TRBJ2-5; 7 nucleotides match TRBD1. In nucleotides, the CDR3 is TGCGCCAGCAGCTTGAGGGGCCAGGACAGGCCCCAAGAGACCCAGTACTTC. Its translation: CASSLRGQDRPQETQYF.